Presented here are 7 T cell receptor beta chains from one specimen sequenced in a study of shared clonotypes between healthy human individuals. The method was immunoSEQ multiplex PCR; TCRdb's version includes in-frame clones alone and lacks a portion of them. In the table there are fewer than 700,000 clones, approximately 95% of which are singletons. Naive CD8 populations comprised CD45RO-negative cells positively selected for CCR7, excluding terminally differentiated effector memory CD45RA+ cells. The sequencing input was naive CD8+ T cells sorted from blood. These TCRs come from a woman younger than 45 in good health.

The CDR3 sequence: CASSLQGAYTEAFF. The CDR3, as DNA: TGTGCCAGCAGCCTACAGGGGGCGTACACTGAAGCTTTCTTT. The chain recombines TRBV27 with TRBJ1-1; 9 nucleotides match TRBD1. The junction had 5 bases not matched to a gene; V was cut back by 6 bases and J by 3 bases. Germline CDR1 reads MNHEY; CDR2 reads SMNVEV (reference sequence). The CDR3 has 14 residues.

The chain has TRBV7-9 and TRBJ2-1; the match to TRBD2 covers 12 bases. CDR3 size: 17 residues. Trimming cost V 4 bases and J 6 bases; bases outside gene matches: 10. The germline gives CDR1 SEHNR, CDR2 FQNEAQ (reference sequence). The CDR3 here is CASSSTSGSSVSNEQFF. CDR3 DNA: TGTGCCAGCAGCTCGACTAGCGGGAGTAGTGTGAGCAATGAGCAGTTCTTC.

The chain carries TRBV5-4 and TRBJ2-7; D not resolved. V lost 0 bases to trimming and J lost 2 bases, with 6 bases between them. CDR3 length: 13 amino acids. In germline, CDR1 is SGHNT, CDR2 YYREEE (reference sequence). CDR3 in DNA: TGTGCCAGCAGCTTGGGTGCCCCCTACGAGCAGTACTTC. Translated: CASSLGAPYEQYF.

The chain is built from TRBV27 and TRBJ2-7, with 8 nucleotides matching TRBD1. V gave up 2 bases and J gave up 7 bases; unmatched junction bases: 10. The CDR3 is made up of 15 amino acids. Germline V gene lookup returns CDR1 MNHEY and CDR2 SMNVEV (reference sequence). The CDR3 loop reads CASSLGPGGSGEQYF. CDR3 bases: TGTGCCAGCAGTTTAGGGCCAGGGGGCTCGGGGGAGCAGTACTTC.

With respect to this clone: Other DNA sequences from this sample encode an identical CDR3 as well. The chain carries TRBV5-4 and TRBJ2-7; D may match TRBD1 or TRBD2 (5 bases each). Trimming took 3 bases from V and 2 from J, leaving 6 bases between them. This CDR3 has 12 residues. Germline V lookup: CDR1 SGHNT, CDR2 YYREEE (reference sequence). As DNA, the CDR3 is TGTGCCAGCAGCTCGGGACCCTACGAGCAGTACTTC. Translating gives CASSSGPYEQYF.

V gene TRBV28 combines with J gene TRBJ2-7, with D possibly TRBD1 on 6 matching bases. The CDR3 runs to 13 residues. V lost 6 bases and J 1 base, leaving 10 bases between the germline ends. Germline V gene data show CDR1 as MDHEN and CDR2 as SYDVKM. CDR3 sequence: CASSGRGSYEQYF. CDR3 coding DNA: TGTGCCAGCAGCGGTAGGGGGTCCTACGAGCAGTACTTC.

The rearrangement links TRBV28 to TRBJ2-7; D not resolved. The V and J ends lost 3 bases and 0 bases respectively, with 3 bases between them. The germline V gene encodes CDR1 MDHEN and CDR2 SYDVKM. The CDR3 has 12 residues. CDR3 DNA sequence: TGTGCCAGCAGTTTTATCTCCTACGAGCAGTACTTC. It yields the protein CASSFISYEQYF.